This T cell receptor beta chain was sequenced in a study of cytomegalovirus exposure and HLA in healthy donors. Overall study: Early released data had around 79 million unique TCRs, all coming from HLA-typed donors. Study-wide results and caveats: Researchers reported in a later analysis that a missense DCLRE1C variant was tied to TCR beta V- and J-gene trimming.

Notes on this clone: The antigen remains undetermined.

This CDR3 is 15 amino acids long. Trimming removed 4 bases from V and 2 bases from J, with 14 bases in between. The germline V gene has CDR1 MDHEN and CDR2 SYDVKM. Donors consisted of healthy bone marrow donors. The study ran its PCR with 60 Vbeta and 13 Jbeta primers. The repertoire was sequenced with immunoSEQ multiplex PCR; TCRdb's copy has only in-frame clones and lacks some. The sample holds some 150,000 clones, around 82% seen once. The chain has TRBV28 and TRBJ1-2, with D uncertain. The clonotype comes from a man between 18 and 35 years old in good health and CMV-seropositive. The sample taken for sequencing was PBMCs. In nucleotides, the CDR3 is TGTGCCAGCAGTTCTCCTCGGAGTCTGAACTATGGCTACACCTTC. Translated: CASSSPRSLNYGYTF.